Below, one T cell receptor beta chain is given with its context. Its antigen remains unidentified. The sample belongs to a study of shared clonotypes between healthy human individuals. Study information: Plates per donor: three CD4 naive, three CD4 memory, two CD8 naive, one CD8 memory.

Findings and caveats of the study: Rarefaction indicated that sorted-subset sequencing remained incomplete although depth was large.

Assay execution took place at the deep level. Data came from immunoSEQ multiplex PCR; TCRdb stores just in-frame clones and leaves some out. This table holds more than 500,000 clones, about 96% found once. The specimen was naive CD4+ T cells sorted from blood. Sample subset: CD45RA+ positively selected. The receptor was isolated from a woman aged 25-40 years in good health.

CDR3 protein: CATGAAASGSSTDTQYF. CDR3 DNA: TGTGCCACCGGAGCCGCGGCTAGCGGATCTAGCACAGATACGCAGTATTTT. This chain links TRBV28 with TRBJ2-3, with 7 bases matching TRBD2. Germline CDR1 reads MDHEN; CDR2 reads SYDVKM. The CDR3 is 17 amino acids. J gave up 0 bases and V 10 bases, and 16 bases lay outside the gene matches.